One sample yielded the 30 T cell receptor beta chains listed below, sequenced in a study of blood T cells in healthy people across ages. Primed by a sample-barcoded 5' primer and a J-beta primer mix, a second PCR proceeded for about 7 to 11 cycles. Each CDR3 protein is one row after TCRdb ran MiXCR on the 5' RACE reads. Of approximately 780,000 distinct CDR3 sequences in the sample, more than 25% were seen once. The same sample was also studied in work on T cells of mothers and their children.

The specimen sequenced was blood. These receptors were obtained from a boy aged 10-17 years in good health.

V usage is TRBV28 and J usage is TRBJ1-5; perhaps TRBD1 as D (5 bases). Germline V lookup: CDR1 MDHEN, CDR2 SYDVKM. V lost 3 bases, J lost 6 bases, and 12 bases lay in between. This CDR3 has 14 amino acids. CDR3 protein: CASSFRGAGQPQHF. CDR3 DNA sequence: TGTGCCAGCAGTTTCCGAGGGGCGGGTCAGCCCCAGCATTTT.

This clonotype has a handful of counts. The chain uses TRBV9 and TRBJ2-3, with D possibly being TRBD2 (6 bases). V lost 3 bases, J lost 1 base, and 15 bases lay in between. CDR1 and CDR2 from the germline V gene are SGDLS and YYNGEE. The CDR3 consists of 16 residues. The DNA for the CDR3 is TGTGCCAGCAGCGCCGGAGGGCCGTCAGGCACAGATACGCAGTATTTT. This codes for CASSAGGPSGTDTQYF.

Ten or more counts support this clonotype. J is TRBJ2-5 and V is TRBV30; TRBD2 matches at 16 bases. CDR1 GTSNPN and CDR2 SVGIG come from the germline V gene (reference sequence). Trimming took 3 bases from V and 5 from J; bases not matched to a gene: 6. CDR3 length: 16 residues. This CDR3 is CAWSKGLAGGRETQYF. The CDR3 DNA reads as TGTGCCTGGAGCAAGGGACTAGCGGGGGGGCGGGAGACCCAGTACTTC.

This clonotype was detected a few times. CDR3 sequence: CASSGRDGGYEQYF. CDR3 nucleotides: TGTGCCAGCAGCGGGCGGGACGGGGGCTACGAGCAGTACTTC. J is TRBJ2-7 and V is TRBV5-4, with D perhaps TRBD2 (6 bases). The CDR3 totals 14 residues. With 4 bases removed from V and 3 bases from J, the gap between germline ends came to 14 bases. Germline values: CDR1 SGHNT, CDR2 YYREEE (reference sequence).

This clonotype was seen a handful of times. This chain uses TRBV7-9 with TRBJ1-1, with D uncertain. The CDR3 has 13 amino acids. V shed 5 bases and J shed 1 base, with 8 bases lying between them. Germline loops: CDR1 SEHNR, CDR2 FQNEAQ (reference sequence). The CDR3 loop reads CASSPTKNTEAFF. The CDR3 region has the DNA TGTGCCAGCAGCCCGACTAAGAACACTGAAGCTTTCTTT.

V and J are TRBV29-1 and TRBJ2-1; 7 nucleotides agree with TRBD1. In germline, CDR1 is SQVTM, CDR2 ANQGSEA. The CDR3 has 14 amino acids. J was trimmed by 8 bases and V by 1 base; bases with no gene match: 8. This CDR3 is CSVEGEGGVDEQFF. The CDR3 region has the DNA TGCAGCGTTGAAGGTGAAGGGGGCGTTGATGAGCAGTTCTTC.

This clonotype came up once. This chain links TRBV12-3 or TRBV12-4 with TRBJ2-2; unclear D gene. The CDR3 has 13 residues. Trimming stripped 3 bases from V and 6 bases from J, with 8 bases between. Written as DNA, the CDR3 is TGTGCCAGCAGTTTTGCCCGGGCCGGGGAGCTGTTTTTT. It yields the protein CASSFARAGELFF.

This sequence joins TRBV2 and TRBJ1-2, with D perhaps matching TRBD1 (6 bases). Trimming removed 9 bases at V and 9 bases at J, with 23 bases between. The CDR3 has 14 residues. Germline values: CDR1 SNHLY, CDR2 FYNNEI. Written as DNA, the CDR3 is TGTGCCAGTTCCACGGGGGCGCGGGGGCTACGCTACACCTTC. This encodes CASSTGARGLRYTF.

This chain links TRBV10-3 with TRBJ2-6; the D is unclear. The CDR3 has 17 amino acids. Trimming removed 4 bases from V and 0 bases from J, with 13 bases in between. Germline V gene sequence: CDR1 ENHRY, CDR2 SYGVKD. Written as DNA, the CDR3 is TGTGCCATCAGTGGGCAGGCTCAGAGCTCTGGGGCCAACGTCCTGACTTTC. It is translated as CAISGQAQSSGANVLTF.

The chain uses TRBV6-5 and TRBJ1-1; D is uncertain. Trimming took off 4 bases at V and 11 bases at J, with 14 bases between the two ends. Germline values: CDR1 MNHEY, CDR2 SVGAGI. The CDR3 has 12 amino acids. CDR3 DNA sequence: TGTGCCAGCAGTTCAACCTGGGAGGCGGCTTTCTTT. Translated: CASSSTWEAAFF.

The chain employs TRBV6-2 or TRBV6-3 and TRBJ2-7; 9 bases are a match to TRBD2. There are 14 residues in the CDR3. V was pared by 5 bases and J by 1 base, with 3 bases of the junction left unmatched. The germline V gene has CDR1 MNHEY and CDR2 SVGEGT. The CDR3: CASSSGGFSYEQYF. The CDR3 DNA sequence: TGTGCCAGCAGTAGCGGGGGGTTTTCCTACGAGCAGTACTTC.

In the case of this clonotype: The junction departs from the called germline gene at one end, perhaps through a read error. The chain couples TRBV6-1 to TRBJ2-3; maybe TRBD1 (5 bases). This CDR3 spans 14 amino acids. The germline gives CDR1 MNHNS, CDR2 SASEGT. The CDR3 here is CASSDSGATDTQYF. CDR3 nucleotides: TGTGCCAGCAGTGATAGTGGGGCTACAGATACGCAGTACTTT.

The chain recombines TRBV27 with TRBJ2-5; 8 positions agree with TRBD1. Germline CDR1 is MNHEY and CDR2 is SMNVEV (reference sequence). The CDR3 consists of 16 residues. With V trimmed by 4 bases and J by 5 bases, 12 bases remained unmatched. CDR3 protein: CASSSQVRTGIETQYF. In DNA form, the CDR3 reads TGTGCCAGCAGTTCACAAGTCCGGACAGGGATCGAGACCCAGTACTTC.

The rearrangement joins TRBV20-1 to TRBJ2-2; the match to TRBD2 covers 10 bases. Germline values: CDR1 DFQATT, CDR2 SNEGSKA (reference sequence). The CDR3 totals 16 residues. After removal of 3 bases from V and 3 bases from J, the junction contained 7 bases not matched to a gene. CDR3 DNA sequence: TGCAGTGCTAGGGGGCTAGCGGGGGAGGACACCGGGGAGCTGTTTTTT. Translation gives CSARGLAGEDTGELFF.

This chain joins TRBV4-1 and TRBJ2-1, with D perhaps matching TRBD2 (6 bases). The CDR3 length is 12 residues. The V end lost 4 bases, the J end lost 7 bases, and 8 bases lay between the germline ends. The germline CDR1 and CDR2 sequences are MGHRA and YSYEKL. The DNA of the CDR3 is TGCGCCAGCAGCCGCGGGGCGAATGAGCAGTTCTTC. Amino acid sequence: CASSRGANEQFF.

The chain couples TRBV4-1 to TRBJ1-4; no clear D. Germline CDR1 and CDR2: MGHRA and YSYEKL. The CDR3 loop spans 12 amino acids. The germline V and J ends were trimmed by 2 bases and 7 bases, with 5 bases remaining between them. The CDR3 DNA is TGCGCCAGCAGCCAAAGTGGTGAAAAACTGTTTTTT. It codes for CASSQSGEKLFF.

This clonotype was seen a handful of times. The J gene is TRBJ2-7, the V gene TRBV29-1, with TRBD1 as a possible D gene (6 bases). CDR3 size: 12 residues. V was shortened by 3 bases and J by 2 bases, with 8 bases between the two germline ends. Germline V gene lookup returns CDR1 SQVTM and CDR2 ANQGSEA. CDR3 region: CSVDWDTYEQYF. The CDR3 bases are TGCAGCGTTGATTGGGACACCTACGAGCAGTACTTC.

The rearrangement links TRBV3-1 to TRBJ2-4; no clear D. CDR1 and CDR2 (germline): LGHDT, YNNKEL (reference sequence). Between the trimmed V and J ends, which lost 2 bases and 0 bases, there was a span of 11 bases. This CDR3 contains 16 residues. DNA for the CDR3: TGTGCCAGCAGCCAATCGGATCGGATAGCCAAAAACATTCAGTACTTC. Amino acid sequence: CASSQSDRIAKNIQYF.

The chain combines TRBV28 with TRBJ2-3, with 11 positions matching TRBD2. Trimming cost V 3 bases and J 5 bases; bases outside gene matches: 7. This CDR3 contains 16 residues. Germline V gene sequence: CDR1 MDHEN, CDR2 SYDVKM. The CDR3 spells CASSFAVAGGGDTQYF. CDR3 DNA: TGTGCCAGCAGTTTCGCGGTAGCGGGGGGGGGAGATACGCAGTATTTT.

This chain uses TRBV10-3 with TRBJ2-5; D tentatively reads TRBD1 or TRBD2 (5 bases each). Germline V gene sequence: CDR1 ENHRY, CDR2 SYGVKD. Trimming stripped 10 bases from V and 5 bases from J, with 20 bases between. The CDR3 totals 14 residues. The CDR3 here is CASARDDGEETQYF. The CDR3 nucleotides are TGTGCCAGCGCCCGGGACGACGGTGAGGAGACCCAGTACTTC.

About this clonotype itself: One junction end does not reproduce the germline sequence, and a read error may be involved. CDR3 region: CASSPGLAGGPRVF. CDR3 coding DNA: TGTGCCAGCAGTCCGGGACTAGCGGGGGGCCCTAGGGTCTTC. This chain links TRBV27 with TRBJ2-5; 15 bases fit TRBD2. The CDR3 sequence is 14 residues long. The germline V gene encodes CDR1 MNHEY and CDR2 SMNVEV (reference sequence).

The V and J genes are TRBV10-3 and TRBJ2-6; D ambiguous. Germline loops: CDR1 ENHRY, CDR2 SYGVKD. Trimming pared 4 bases from V and 0 bases from J, leaving 4 bases between. This CDR3 comprises 14 residues. CDR3 sequence: CAISAGSGANVLTF. CDR3 sequence (DNA): TGTGCCATCAGTGCGGGCTCTGGGGCCAACGTCCTGACTTTC.

The rearrangement uses TRBV5-1 and TRBJ2-5; TRBD1 agrees at 7 bases. The tail of the sequence fits TRBJ2-1 better, so the J call may be wrong. The CDR3 runs to 14 residues. CDR1 and CDR2 (germline): SGHRS, YFSETQ. The CDR3 DNA reads TGCGCCAGCAGCCTGACAGGGCCCTGGGATGAGCAGTTCTTC. This encodes CASSLTGPWDEQFF.

The V call is TRBV5-1, the J call TRBJ1-2; a possible D gene is TRBD1 (6 bases). Germline loops: CDR1 SGHRS, CDR2 YFSETQ. The CDR3 spans 14 residues. Trimming took off 4 bases at V and 1 base at J, with 11 bases between the two ends. This CDR3 is CASSEQGRNYGYTF. CDR3 in DNA: TGCGCCAGCAGCGAACAGGGTCGTAACTATGGCTACACCTTC.

V is TRBV6-6 and J is TRBJ1-1; D is ambiguous. The germline V gene encodes CDR1 MNHNY and CDR2 SVGAGI (reference sequence). Trimming removed 6 bases from V and 4 bases from J, with 12 bases in between. The CDR3 is 13 amino acids. This chain's CDR3 is CASSRSGSTEAFF. In DNA, the CDR3 is TGTGCCAGCAGCCGATCGGGGAGCACTGAAGCTTTCTTT.

This clonotype was picked up a small number of times. The chain links TRBV20-1 to TRBJ2-3, with D hard to call. CDR3 length equals 11 residues. CDR1 is DFQATT, CDR2 SNEGSKA, per germline (reference sequence). V lost 6 bases and J lost 4, with 8 bases in between. The CDR3 is CSALYADTQYF. The DNA of the CDR3 is TGCAGTGCGCTCTACGCAGATACGCAGTATTTT.

This clonotype was seen once. The rearrangement uses TRBV5-5 and TRBJ2-7; D assignment may be TRBD1 or TRBD2 (6 bases each). V was pared by 4 bases and J by 0 bases, with 17 bases between. The germline V gene encodes CDR1 SGHKS and CDR2 YYEKEE (reference sequence). CDR3 length: 16 residues. CDR3 amino acids: CASSATGARSSYEQYF. The CDR3 DNA follows: TGTGCCAGCAGCGCGACGGGGGCCCGAAGCTCCTACGAGCAGTACTTC.

This clonotype has only a few counts. J is TRBJ2-3 and V is TRBV5-1; TRBD1 might be the D (6 bases). The CDR3 has 14 residues. Germline-derived CDR1 and CDR2 are SGHRS and YFSETQ. The ends were cut back, 3 bases at V and 5 bases at J, with 13 bases in the middle. CDR3 residues: CASSSGQREDTQYF. DNA for the CDR3: TGCGCCAGCAGCTCAGGACAGAGAGAAGATACGCAGTATTTT.

This chain joins TRBV5-1 and TRBJ2-5, with TRBD1 matching 9 bases. TRBJ2-7 explains the end of the DNA better; the J call may be wrong. Germline V gene sequence: CDR1 SGHRS, CDR2 YFSETQ. The length of the CDR3 is 15 residues. CDR3 coding DNA: TGCGCCAGCAGCGAGACAGGGGGATCGCTCGACGAGCAGTACTTC. The encoded protein is CASSETGGSLDEQYF.

In this sample, this clonotype turned up a few times. This chain joins TRBV12-3 or TRBV12-4 and TRBJ1-3; no firm D call. Trimming cost V 6 bases and J 10 bases, with 16 bases left between them. The CDR3 spans 13 residues. CDR3 in amino acids: CASSPSRLPTIYF. The CDR3 DNA sequence: TGTGCCAGCAGCCCCTCGCGGCTGCCGACCATATATTTT.